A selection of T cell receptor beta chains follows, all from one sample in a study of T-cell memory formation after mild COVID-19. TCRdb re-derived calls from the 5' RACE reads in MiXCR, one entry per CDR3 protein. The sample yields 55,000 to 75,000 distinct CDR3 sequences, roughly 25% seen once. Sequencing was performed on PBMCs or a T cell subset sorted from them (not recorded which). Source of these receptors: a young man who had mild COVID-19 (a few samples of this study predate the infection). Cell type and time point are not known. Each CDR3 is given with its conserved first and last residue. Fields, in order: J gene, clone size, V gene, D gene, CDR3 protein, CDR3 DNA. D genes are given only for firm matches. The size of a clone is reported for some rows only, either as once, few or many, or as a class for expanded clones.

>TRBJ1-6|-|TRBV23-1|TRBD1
CASSQAGQQVNSPLHF
TGCGCCAGCAGTCAGGCGGGACAGCAGGTTAATTCACCCCTCCACTTT
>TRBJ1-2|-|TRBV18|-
CASSPGYGYTF
TGTGCCAGCTCACCGGGCTATGGCTACACCTTC
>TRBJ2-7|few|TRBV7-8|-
CASSRHWTSYEQYF
TGTGCCAGCAGCCGTCATTGGACCTCCTACGAGCAGTACTTC
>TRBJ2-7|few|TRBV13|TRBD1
CASSLSTGEEYEQYF
TGTGCCAGCAGCTTATCGACAGGGGAGGAATACGAGCAGTACTTC
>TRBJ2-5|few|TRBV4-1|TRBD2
CASRAHPSGEIQETQYF
TGCGCCAGCAGGGCCCACCCTAGCGGGGAGATCCAAGAGACCCAGTACTTC
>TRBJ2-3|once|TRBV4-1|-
CASSQVDTQYF
TGCGCCAGCAGCCAAGTAGATACGCAGTATTTT
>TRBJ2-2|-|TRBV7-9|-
CASSSQGNTGELFF
TGTGCCAGCAGCTCCCAGGGGAACACCGGGGAGCTGTTTTTT
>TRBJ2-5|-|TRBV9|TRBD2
CASSVGLAGSEETQYF
TGTGCCAGCAGCGTAGGTCTAGCGGGGAGCGAAGAGACCCAGTACTTC
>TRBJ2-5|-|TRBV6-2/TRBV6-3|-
CASSGSFQETQYF
TGTGCCAGCTCGGGTTCTTTCCAAGAGACCCAGTACTTC
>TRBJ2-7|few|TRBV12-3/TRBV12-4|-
CASSLGTEAYEQYF
TGTGCCAGCAGTTTAGGGACAGAGGCCTACGAGCAGTACTTC
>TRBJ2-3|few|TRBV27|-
CASTLRGQRTDTQYF
TGTGCCAGCACCCTTCGGGGCCAAAGAACAGATACGCAGTATTTT
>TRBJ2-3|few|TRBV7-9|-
CASSLRNPTDTQYF
TGTGCCAGCAGCTTAAGGAACCCGACAGATACGCAGTATTTT
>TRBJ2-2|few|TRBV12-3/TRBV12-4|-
CASSSRTEDNPTGRSGELFF
TGTGCCAGCAGTTCACGGACTGAGGACAACCCAACAGGGAGGTCCGGGGAGCTGTTTTTT
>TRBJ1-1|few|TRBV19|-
CAVEGGEDTEAFF
TGTGCCGTGGAGGGGGGCGAGGACACTGAAGCTTTCTTT
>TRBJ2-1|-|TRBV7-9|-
CASSLRDGNEQFF
TGTGCCAGCAGCTTAAGGGACGGGAATGAGCAGTTCTTC
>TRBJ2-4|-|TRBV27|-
CASSHKSNGNIQYF
TGTGCCAGCAGCCATAAGAGTAATGGAAACATTCAGTACTTC
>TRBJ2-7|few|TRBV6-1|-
CASSDRGGPYEQYF
TGTGCCAGCAGTGACAGGGGAGGGCCCTACGAGCAGTACTTC
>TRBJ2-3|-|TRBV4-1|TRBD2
CASSQDAGTSYTDTQYF
TGCGCCAGCAGCCAAGATGCCGGGACTAGCTACACAGATACGCAGTATTTT
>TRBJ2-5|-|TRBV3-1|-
CASSLGEVDQETQYF
TGTGCCAGCAGCCTAGGGGAGGTAGACCAAGAGACCCAGTACTTC
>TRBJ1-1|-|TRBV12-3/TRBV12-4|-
CASSWTQRDTEAFF
TGTGCCAGCAGTTGGACTCAAAGGGACACTGAAGCTTTCTTT
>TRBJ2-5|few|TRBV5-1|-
CASSLAPTGQETQYF
TGCGCCAGCAGCTTGGCACCAACAGGGCAAGAGACCCAGTACTTC
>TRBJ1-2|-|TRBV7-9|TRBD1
CASRPDRGPNYGYTF
TGTGCCAGCAGGCCGGACAGGGGCCCAAACTATGGCTACACCTTC
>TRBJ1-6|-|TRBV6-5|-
CASSLSRRLSSPLHF
TGTGCCAGCAGTTTGTCTCGCAGGTTAAGTTCACCCCTCCACTTT
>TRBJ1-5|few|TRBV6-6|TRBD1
CASSLTGGGNQPQHF
TGTGCCAGCAGCCTCACAGGGGGTGGCAATCAGCCCCAGCATTTT
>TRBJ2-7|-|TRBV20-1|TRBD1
CSARGRAGGSYEQYF
TGCAGTGCTAGAGGCCGGGCAGGGGGTTCCTACGAGCAGTACTTC
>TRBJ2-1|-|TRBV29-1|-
CSGVVPRGYNEQFF
TGCAGCGGTGTCGTTCCGCGGGGCTACAATGAGCAGTTCTTC
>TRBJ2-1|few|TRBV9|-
CASSASLGQPYNEQFF
TGTGCCAGCAGCGCGAGCCTAGGACAGCCCTACAATGAGCAGTTCTTC
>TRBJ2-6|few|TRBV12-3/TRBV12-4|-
CASSKARSGANVLTF
TGTGCCAGCAGTAAGGCCCGCTCTGGGGCCAACGTCCTGACTTTC
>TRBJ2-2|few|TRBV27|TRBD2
CASLAGENTGELFF
TGTGCCAGTTTAGCGGGGGAGAACACCGGGGAGCTGTTTTTT
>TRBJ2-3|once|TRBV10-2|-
CASSEQSYSTDTQYF
TGCGCCAGCAGTGAGCAGAGCTATAGCACAGATACGCAGTATTTT
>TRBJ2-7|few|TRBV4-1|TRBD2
CASSQDWTSGGGEQYF
TGCGCCAGCAGCCAAGATTGGACTAGCGGGGGGGGCGAGCAGTACTTC
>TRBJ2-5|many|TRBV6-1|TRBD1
CASSEATGGQETQYF
TGTGCCAGCAGTGAAGCGACAGGGGGCCAAGAGACCCAGTACTTC
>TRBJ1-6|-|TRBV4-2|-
CASSGEGVSPLHF
TGTGCCAGCAGCGGGGAGGGGGTTTCACCCCTCCACTTT
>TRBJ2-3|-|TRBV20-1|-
CSARDPQRPPLTDTQYF
TGCAGTGCTAGAGATCCTCAACGTCCCCCTTTAACAGATACGCAGTATTTT
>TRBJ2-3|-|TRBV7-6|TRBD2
CASSERGGPDTQYF
TGTGCCAGCAGCGAGCGGGGGGGCCCAGATACGCAGTATTTT
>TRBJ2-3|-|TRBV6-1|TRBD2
CASAGGHTDTQYF
TGTGCCAGCGCGGGGGGGCATACAGATACGCAGTATTTT
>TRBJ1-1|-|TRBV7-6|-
CASSLSTPYEAFF
TGTGCCAGCAGCTTATCGACACCATATGAAGCTTTCTTT
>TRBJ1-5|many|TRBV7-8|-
CASSLVGADGNQPQHF
TGTGCCAGCAGCTTAGTGGGGGCGGACGGAAATCAGCCCCAGCATTTT
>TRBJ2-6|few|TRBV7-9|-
CASSPTVLVLTF
TGTGCCAGCAGTCCAACAGTTCTCGTCCTGACTTTC
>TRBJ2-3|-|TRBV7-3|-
CASSPGPATDTQYF
TGTGCCAGCAGCCCGGGTCCTGCCACAGATACGCAGTATTTT
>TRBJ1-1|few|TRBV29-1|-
CSARGGTENTEAFF
TGCAGCGCGAGAGGGGGGACGGAGAACACTGAAGCTTTCTTT
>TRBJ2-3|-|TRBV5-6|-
CASSLGPTYTQYF
TGTGCCAGCAGTTTAGGCCCCACATATACGCAGTATTTT
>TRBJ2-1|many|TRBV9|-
CASSETLLARADEQFF
TGTGCCAGCAGCGAGACCCTCCTAGCGAGGGCCGATGAGCAGTTCTTC